The 19 T cell receptor beta chains given below trace back to one sample, sequenced in a study of blood T cell repertoires in COVID-19. The repertoire was sequenced with immunoSEQ multiplex PCR; TCRdb's copy has only in-frame clones and lacks some. Here the sample spans about 100,000 clones, almost 80% being singletons. The sequenced sample was peripheral blood. The receptors stem from a woman in her 70s with acute or convalescent COVID-19.

This clone has more than one count but fewer than ten. The chain recombines TRBV9 with TRBJ1-1, with D tentatively TRBD1 (5 bases). Deletions cut 0 bases from V and 6 bases from J, with 15 bases between. CDR1 and CDR2 (germline): SGDLS, YYNGEE. The CDR3 runs 15 residues. The CDR3 region is CASSVVPGGVAEAFF. The CDR3 nucleotides read TGTGCCAGCAGCGTAGTACCAGGAGGGGTCGCTGAAGCTTTCTTT.

V gene TRBV18 combines with J gene TRBJ2-6; 12 bases align to TRBD1. CDR1 is KGHSH and CDR2 is LQKENI in the germline V gene. The V and J ends lost 3 bases and 3 bases, in that order; junction bases with no gene match: 6. CDR3 length: 18 amino acids. The CDR3 DNA reads TGTGCCAGCTCACCTTTGGGACAGGGGGCAGGTGGGGCCAACGTCCTGACTTTC. Translation gives CASSPLGQGAGGANVLTF.

V is TRBV19 and J is TRBJ2-1, with D perhaps matching TRBD1 (5 bases). Germline-derived CDR1 and CDR2 are LNHDA and SQIVND (reference sequence). The CDR3 has 14 residues. V was shortened by 2 bases and J by 4 bases, with 9 bases between the two germline ends. Here the CDR3 DNA reads TGTGCCAGTAGTATACAGGGATGGTACAATGAGCAGTTCTTC. Translation: CASSIQGWYNEQFF.

The chain recombines TRBV19 with TRBJ1-4; 7 positions agree with TRBD1. CDR3 length: 13 residues. Germline lookup yields CDR1 LNHDA and CDR2 SQIVND (reference sequence). Trimming at V came to 3 bases and at J to 6 bases, leaving 1 base not matched to a gene. CDR3 sequence reads: CASSIGTDEKLFF. The DNA for the CDR3 is TGTGCCAGTAGTATCGGGACAGATGAAAAACTGTTTTTT.

J is TRBJ2-1 and V is TRBV5-6; D gene uncertain. Trimming removed 1 base from V and 4 bases from J, with 9 bases in between. The CDR3 length is 14 residues. From germline, CDR1 is SGHDT and CDR2 YYEEEE. CDR3 loop: CASSLYDGYNEQFF. In DNA form, the CDR3 reads TGTGCCAGCAGCTTGTACGACGGGTACAATGAGCAGTTCTTC.

The rearrangement links TRBV18 to TRBJ2-7; 9 nucleotides match TRBD1. Germline V gene lookup returns CDR1 KGHSH and CDR2 LQKENI. The J segment lost 3 bases and the V segment lost 3 bases, leaving 3 bases of the junction unmatched. CDR3 length: 14 residues. The CDR3 region has the DNA TGTGCCAGCTCACCGCCGGGACAGGGCTACGAGCAGTACTTC. This gives the protein CASSPPGQGYEQYF.

The chain joins TRBV3-1 (or the pseudogene TRBV3-2) to TRBJ2-3, with D unresolved. The germline CDR1 and CDR2 sequences are LGHDT and YNNKEL (reference sequence). This CDR3 comprises 14 residues. V was cut by 1 base and J by 4 bases, with 9 bases left in between. The CDR3 loop reads CASSQGQVADTQYF. The DNA for the CDR3 is TGTGCCAGCAGCCAAGGTCAGGTCGCAGATACGCAGTATTTT.

V gene TRBV18 combines with J gene TRBJ1-1, with 12 positions matching TRBD1. The V and J ends lost 0 bases and 5 bases, in that order; junction bases with no gene match: 4. In germline, CDR1 is KGHSH, CDR2 LQKENI. The CDR3 loop spans 16 amino acids. In nucleotides, the CDR3 is TGTGCCAGCTCACCACCGGGGACAGGGGGCTGGACTGAAGCTTTCTTT. The encoded protein is CASSPPGTGGWTEAFF. Filled out from reference TRBV18 and TRBJ1-1, the complete variable domain reads NAGVMQNPRHLVRRRGQEARLRCSPMKGHSHVYWYRQLPEEGLKFMVYLQKENIIDESGMPKERFSAEFPKEGPSILRIQQVVRGDSAAYFCASSPPGTGGWTEAFFGQGTRLTVV.

The rearrangement joins TRBV19 to TRBJ1-1; D is perhaps TRBD1 (6 bases). In germline, CDR1 is LNHDA, CDR2 SQIVND (reference sequence). The CDR3 loop spans 16 amino acids. Trimming stripped 2 bases from V and 0 bases from J, with 13 bases between. In nucleotides, the CDR3 is TGTGCCAGTAGTATAAGGACAGTATCCATGAACACTGAAGCTTTCTTT. Translated, it gives CASSIRTVSMNTEAFF.

This clone has a handful of counts. The chain links TRBV5-1 to TRBJ2-3, with 11 bases identical to TRBD2. CDR3 size: 17 residues. The ends lost 0 bases at V and 0 bases at J; junction bases unmatched: 3. Looked up from germline, CDR1 is SGHRS and CDR2 is YFSETQ. As DNA, the CDR3 is TGCGCCAGCAGCTTGGCTCTAGCGGGGGGAAGCACAGATACGCAGTATTTT. Translation: CASSLALAGGSTDTQYF. Using reference TRBV5-1 and TRBJ2-3 for the parts outside the CDR3, the full variable domain is KAGVTQTPRYLIKTRGQQVTLSCSPISGHRSVSWYQQTPGQGLQFLFEYFSETQRNKGNFPGRFSGRQFSNSRSEMNVSTLELGDSALYLCASSLALAGGSTDTQYFGPGTRLTVL.

This chain connects TRBV6-5 to TRBJ1-4; TRBD1 aligns across 8 bases. Germline trimming cut 8 bases from V and 4 bases from J; bases unmatched to any gene: 6. Germline assignment: CDR1 MNHEY and CDR2 SVGAGI. This CDR3 has 14 amino acids. The DNA for the CDR3 is TGTGCCAGCCGTCCAACAGGGGGTAATGAAAAACTGTTTTTT. Protein: CASRPTGGNEKLFF.

This sequence joins TRBV6-2 or TRBV6-3 and TRBJ1-4, with 9 bases that match TRBD1. In germline, CDR1 is MNHEY, CDR2 SVGEGT. J was trimmed by 5 bases and V by 2 bases; bases with no gene match: 3. The CDR3 runs to 15 residues. The CDR3 DNA follows: TGTGCCAGCAGTTACGGGGACAGGGAAAATGAAAAACTGTTTTTT. Translation gives CASSYGDRENEKLFF.

The chain uses TRBV6-2 or TRBV6-3 and TRBJ1-1; maybe TRBD1 (6 bases). Between the trimmed V and J ends, which lost 0 bases and 2 bases, there was a span of 13 bases. The germline V gene encodes CDR1 MNHEY and CDR2 SVGEGT. The CDR3 has 16 amino acids. The CDR3 region has the DNA TGTGCCAGCAGTTACTCGAAGACAGGCGAAAACACTGAAGCTTTCTTT. Residues: CASSYSKTGENTEAFF.

V is TRBV6-4 and J is TRBJ1-1; D may be TRBD1 (6 bases). V was clipped by 0 bases and J by 7 bases, with 12 bases between them. Germline V gene sequence: CDR1 MRHNA, CDR2 SNTAGT. The length of the CDR3 is 14 residues. The CDR3 sequence is CASSDSAGGREAFF. CDR3 bases: TGTGCCAGCAGTGACTCCGCGGGGGGCCGTGAAGCTTTCTTT.

The chain recombines TRBV7-2 with TRBJ2-1, with TRBD2 matching over 9 bases. CDR1 SGHTA and CDR2 FQGNSA come from the germline V gene. Germline trimming cut 3 bases from V and 9 bases from J; bases unmatched to any gene: 9. The CDR3 sequence is 15 residues long. The CDR3 DNA reads as TGTGCCAGCAGCTTGGCGGGGGGGCCCAGTGGTGAGCAGTTCTTC. Amino acids: CASSLAGGPSGEQFF.

The rearrangement uses TRBV19 and TRBJ1-5; possibly TRBD1 for D (6 bases). Per germline, CDR1 LNHDA and CDR2 SQIVND (reference sequence). V gave up 1 base and J gave up 4 bases, with 20 bases separating them. The CDR3 loop spans 18 amino acids. This CDR3 is CASSIVLDRGGLNQPQHF. In DNA form, the CDR3 reads TGTGCCAGTAGTATAGTTCTGGATAGGGGGGGCCTAAATCAGCCCCAGCATTTT.

This clone is labeled as large (0.1 to 1%). In DNA, the CDR3 is TGTGCCAGCAGCGTATCGCCCAAACTCGTCACAGATACGCAGTATTTT. Translated, it gives CASSVSPKLVTDTQYF. The genes are TRBV9 and TRBJ2-3; no firm D call. Germline values: CDR1 SGDLS, CDR2 YYNGEE. This CDR3 is 16 amino acids long. Deletions cut 1 base from V and 2 bases from J, with 14 bases between.

The chain carries TRBV10-3 and TRBJ2-7; D is unclear. V lost 3 bases and J lost 5, with 20 bases in between. The CDR3 is 16 amino acids. Germline-derived CDR1 and CDR2 are ENHRY and SYGVKD. CDR3 loop: CAISDLRTAPRDEQYV. In DNA form, the CDR3 reads TGTGCCATCAGTGACCTTAGAACGGCCCCTCGGGACGAGCAGTACGTC.

The chain is built from TRBV20-1 and TRBJ1-2; the D is unclear. V was trimmed by 4 bases and J by 8 bases, leaving 11 bases between them. This CDR3 comprises 11 residues. The V gene's germline CDR1 is DFQATT and CDR2 SNEGSKA (reference sequence). The CDR3: CSATPAEGYTF. CDR3 coding DNA: TGCAGTGCTACCCCAGCGGAGGGCTACACCTTC.